A selection of T cell receptor beta chains follows, all from one sample in a study of shared clonotypes between healthy human individuals. Profiling relied on immunoSEQ multiplex PCR, and the TCRdb table lists in-frame clones only, not all of them. The sample yields fewer than 350,000 clones, around 87% seen once. Sequenced: memory CD8+ T cells sorted from blood. The receptors shown here come from a man younger than 30 in good health. Both conserved end residues are part of each CDR3.

V	J	CDR3
TRBV4-1	TRBJ1-3	CASSHRRTVPGNTIYF
TRBV6-5	TRBJ2-7	CASSYSTGAEQYF
TRBV2	TRBJ1-5	CATPNLRPNQPQHF
TRBV4-1	TRBJ1-6	CASSQVNSPLHF
TRBV11-1	TRBJ2-2	CASSLGGHSGTRDTGELFF
TRBV5-1	TRBJ1-1	CASSSRTGIWTEAFF
TRBV6-5	TRBJ2-1	CASSPGPYNEQFF
TRBV5-6	TRBJ2-5	CASSLVSEETQYF
TRBV7-9	TRBJ1-3	CASIPGISGNTIYF
TRBV30	TRBJ2-5	CAWSRLAQETQYF
TRBV6-1	TRBJ1-3	CASSEGVLQGGYGNTIYF
TRBV6-1	TRBJ2-1	CASSVNTYNEQFF
TRBV6-1	TRBJ2-7	CASSEWLGEGSYEQYF
TRBV6-5	TRBJ2-1	CASSSVTGANEQFF
TRBV7-9	TRBJ2-7	CASSWASGGSLNEQYF
TRBV11-3	TRBJ2-1	CASSLEDSPEQFF
TRBV19	TRBJ1-5	CASSLGQGPNQPQHF
TRBV5-1	TRBJ2-7	CASSLARAGVDYEQYF
TRBV5-4	TRBJ1-1	CASTLGANTEAFF
TRBV7-8	TRBJ2-2	CASSFGGTGELFF
TRBV11-2	TRBJ1-1	CASSSWPEEAFF
TRBV6-5	TRBJ2-3	CASSYSSVESTDTQYF
TRBV7-2	TRBJ2-7	CASSTQDFLSYEQYF
TRBV4-1	TRBJ2-7	CASSQALGDGSYEQYF
TRBV30	TRBJ1-4	CACRRGQGPEKLFF
TRBV4-1	TRBJ1-1	CASSQNTGPNTEAFF
TRBV14	TRBJ2-5	CASSDLGGETQYF
TRBV7-2	TRBJ1-3	CASSPFFGPIDAIYF
TRBV11-2	TRBJ1-3	CASSLDNGNTIYF
TRBV7-4	TRBJ1-6	CASSLGTTGGLNNSPLHF
TRBV4-1	TRBJ2-7	CASSYGTGRAYEQYF
TRBV4-1	TRBJ1-2	CASSPDKLRDLNYGYTF
TRBV4-3	TRBJ2-7	CASSQVYAERTYEQYF
TRBV5-1	TRBJ1-1	CASSFRTGLNTEAFF
TRBV11-2	TRBJ2-7	CASSLDSPSYEQYF
TRBV4-3	TRBJ1-5	CASSHTYGGNQPQHF
TRBV11-2	TRBJ2-7	CASSLGSYEQYF
TRBV7-9	TRBJ1-3	CASRPARGREESGNTIYF
TRBV27	TRBJ2-7	CASSSRDGSYEQYF
TRBV27	TRBJ1-6	CASSMPGGVNSPLHF
TRBV11-2	TRBJ2-1	CASSPGLAGYNEQFF
TRBV7-9	TRBJ2-3	CASSLGLNTQYF
TRBV7-8	TRBJ2-1	CASSPRTISSSGSYNEQFF
TRBV13	TRBJ2-5	CASSPGGGQETQYF
TRBV9	TRBJ2-7	CASSVDVGGPEQYF
TRBV5-8	TRBJ2-7	CASSLPRDSYEQYF
TRBV7-6	TRBJ2-5	CASSQSGTFETQYF
TRBV6-5	TRBJ2-5	CASSHPGPQETQYF
TRBV9	TRBJ2-1	CASSPRLAGGGEQFF
TRBV6-1	TRBJ2-7	CATAEPGYEQYF
TRBV9	TRBJ1-2	CASSVDSGTMNGYTF
TRBV6-5	TRBJ1-6	CASAAGGSNSPLHF
TRBV10-1	TRBJ2-1	CASSETGGNEQFF
TRBV4-1	TRBJ1-6	CASSQEAGFYNSPLHF
TRBV4-3	TRBJ2-3	CASSHVDGTDTQYF
TRBV28	TRBJ2-5	CASSLPTSGVQQETQYF
TRBV4-1	TRBJ2-7	CASSQQLAGADEQYF
TRBV13	TRBJ2-7	CASSLGLAGVSSYEQYF
TRBV4-1	TRBJ2-7	CASSQAGRPEQYF
TRBV7-9	TRBJ2-7	CASSSGPGLAEGGSYEQYF